The rows below give T cell receptor beta chains drawn from one sample of a study of blood T cell repertoires in COVID-19. Some clones are missing from TCRdb's copy, which holds only in-frame ones; the method was immunoSEQ multiplex PCR. The sample has about 110,000 clones, over 80% seen once. Sequencing input: peripheral blood. The receptor source for this set is a woman aged 55 to 70 with acute or convalescent COVID-19. CDR3s include the opening cysteine and the closing phenylalanine or tryptophan. A D gene is named only where the DNA matches it firmly. Clone size, where shown, is once, few, many, or a class for clones that have expanded.

>TRBD1|TRBV5-1|TRBJ2-7|-
TGCGCCAGCAGCTTTTACGGGACAGGGGGGAGCGAGCAGTACTTC
CASSFYGTGGSEQYF
>TRBD1|TRBV27|TRBJ1-2|-
TGTGCCAGCAGTTCTAACCGGGACAGGGCAAGAACCTTC
CASSSNRDRARTF
>-|TRBV7-9|TRBJ2-5|few
TGTGCCAGCAGCCAACAACGCTATCGCGGACAAGAGACCCAGTACTTC
CASSQQRYRGQETQYF
>-|TRBV5-5|TRBJ1-5|-
TGTGCCAGCAGCATCGGAACTGAATCAGCCCCGGGTCATTTT
CASSIGTESAPGHF
>TRBD2|TRBV5-1|TRBJ2-2|-
TGCGCCAGCAGCTTGACTAGCGGGAGCACCGGGGAGCTGTTTTTT
CASSLTSGSTGELFF
>-|TRBV3-1/TRBV3-2|TRBJ1-4|-
TGTGCCAGCAGCCTCTCAACTAATGAAAAACTGTTTTTT
CASSLSTNEKLFF
>TRBD2|TRBV2|TRBJ2-1|-
TGTGCCAGCATACCCGGACTAGCGGGATACAATGAGCAGTTCTTC
CASIPGLAGYNEQFF
>TRBD1|TRBV2|TRBJ1-6|-
TGTGCCAGCAGTGGAGGGCAGGGGGTCGGTTCACCCCTCCACTTT
CASSGGQGVGSPLHF
>-|TRBV19|TRBJ1-2|-
TGTGCCAGTAGTAGACAAATTCCGGATGGCTACACCTTC
CASSRQIPDGYTF
>TRBD1|TRBV10-3|TRBJ1-1|-
TGTGCCATCAGTGCTAACAGGGGGCGGGGCACTGAAGCTTTCTTT
CAISANRGRGTEAFF
>TRBD2|TRBV10-3|TRBJ2-5|-
TGTGCCATCAGGGAGACTAGCGGCCAAGAGACCCAGTACTTC
CAIRETSGQETQYF
>TRBD1|TRBV28|TRBJ1-2|-
TGTGCCAGCAGTTCACCGGGACAGGGTGAATTAAACTATGGCTACACCTTC
CASSSPGQGELNYGYTF
>-|TRBV15|TRBJ2-1|-
TGTGCCACCAGCAGAGATCCGGGGTGGAATGAGCAGTTCTTC
CATSRDPGWNEQFF
>TRBD1|TRBV3-1/TRBV3-2|TRBJ1-1|-
TGTGCCAGCAGCCTGGGACAGACAAACACTGAAGCTTTCTTT
CASSLGQTNTEAFF
>-|TRBV10-1|TRBJ1-1|-
TGCGCCAGCAGTGAGTCCCGGGGAGGGGCTGAAGCTTTCTTT
CASSESRGGAEAFF
>-|TRBV11-2|TRBJ2-3|-
TGTGCCAGCAGCTTAGATTCACTCCCGGGGTCTCGATATTTT
CASSLDSLPGSRYF
>-|TRBV3-1/TRBV3-2|TRBJ2-7|-
TGTGCCAGCAGCCTTAAACGGGGTGGGGAGCAGTACTTC
CASSLKRGGEQYF
>-|TRBV6-2/TRBV6-3|TRBJ2-1|-
TGTGCCAGCAGTTACCTGGCAGCCCCCAGGATACGGAATGAGCAGTTCTTC
CASSYLAAPRIRNEQFF
>TRBD1|TRBV5-4|TRBJ2-5|few
TGTGCCAGCAGCACCGGGACAGGGGGCGCCGGGGAGACCCAGTACTTC
CASSTGTGGAGETQYF
>TRBD1|TRBV5-4|TRBJ1-2|-
TGTGCCAGCAGCTGGACCCCGGGACAGGGGGCATCTTCCTATGGCTACACCTTC
CASSWTPGQGASSYGYTF
>-|TRBV1|TRBJ2-5|-
TGCACCAGCAAACCCCCGGGACTCCAACAAGAGACCCAGTACTTC
CTSKPPGLQQETQYF
>TRBD2|TRBV15|TRBJ2-7|-
TGTGCCACCAGCGGCGGGGGTCGGAGCTCCTACGAGCAGTACTTC
CATSGGGRSSYEQYF
>-|TRBV5-6|TRBJ2-7|-
TGTGCCAGCAGCTCAATTGTGCGGTCCACCTCCTACGAGCAGTACTTC
CASSSIVRSTSYEQYF
>TRBD1|TRBV5-6|TRBJ1-2|-
TGTGCCAGCAGCTGGGGGGATGACAGGGAGAACTATGGCTACACCTTC
CASSWGDDRENYGYTF
>TRBD1|TRBV10-3|TRBJ2-5|-
TGTGCCATCAGTGCTGGGACAGGGCGGGGAGAGACCCAGTACTTC
CAISAGTGRGETQYF
>-|TRBV18|TRBJ1-5|-
TGTGCCAGCTCACCGGGTCAGGGCGGTCAGCCCCAGCATTTT
CASSPGQGGQPQHF
>TRBD2|TRBV7-8|TRBJ2-5|-
TGTGCCACCCTCAAATTGGCTAGCGGGGGGGGGACCCAGTACTTC
CATLKLASGGGTQYF
>-|TRBV30|TRBJ1-1|-
TGTGCCTGGAGAGACTTCCGCAAGTTCTTT
CAWRDFRKFF
>-|TRBV21-1|TRBJ2-7|-
TGTGCCAGCAGCAAAGTGGGGGGAGACGGCTACGAGCAGTACTTC
CASSKVGGDGYEQYF
>-|TRBV3-1/TRBV3-2|TRBJ1-1|-
TGTGCCAGCACCAAACAGGGGAACACTGAAGCTTTCTTT
CASTKQGNTEAFF
>-|TRBV5-4|TRBJ1-5|-
TGTGCCAGCAGCTTGGGAGGAGACGTCAATCAGCCCCAGCATTTT
CASSLGGDVNQPQHF
>-|TRBV25-1|TRBJ2-2|-
TGTGCCAGCAGTGAAGGAAGGGGGTTTGGAACCGGGGAGCTGTTTTTT
CASSEGRGFGTGELFF
>TRBD2|TRBV25-1|TRBJ2-1|-
TGTGCCAGCAGTGGAACGAGACTAGCGGGGAGACACAATGAGCAGTTCTTC
CASSGTRLAGRHNEQFF
>TRBD2|TRBV2|TRBJ2-1|-
TGTGCCAGCAGTGAAGACGGGAGGGCCCCCTACAATGAGCAGTTCTTC
CASSEDGRAPYNEQFF
>TRBD1|TRBV7-2|TRBJ1-1|-
TGTGCCAGCACCGAGGGGGCGGTGAACACTGAAGCTTTCTTT
CASTEGAVNTEAFF
>TRBD2|TRBV18|TRBJ2-1|-
TGTGCCAGCTCACCAGGCGGGAGGATTCCCTACAATGAGCAGTTCTTC
CASSPGGRIPYNEQFF
>TRBD1|TRBV7-9|TRBJ1-2|-
TGTGCCAGCAGCAGACGGACAGGGGTTGAGGACTATGGCTACACCTTC
CASSRRTGVEDYGYTF
>TRBD2|TRBV30|TRBJ2-3|once
TGTGCCTGGGGGACTAGCGGCGGCACAGATACGCAGTATTTT
CAWGTSGGTDTQYF
>-|TRBV4-1|TRBJ2-1|-
TGCGCCAGCAGCCAGCTGCCCGGGACATCGAATGAGCAGTTCTTC
CASSQLPGTSNEQFF
>TRBD2|TRBV7-9|TRBJ2-1|-
TGTGCCAGCAGCTCGACCAAAGGGAGCGGGAGCCAATCCTACAATGAGCAGTTCTTC
CASSSTKGSGSQSYNEQFF
>-|TRBV6-5|TRBJ1-1|-
TGTGCCAGCGTCCAGTCGAACACTGAAGCTTTCTTT
CASVQSNTEAFF
>-|TRBV7-8|TRBJ1-1|few
TGTGCCAGCAAGTCGGGGGGAATGGCTGAAGCTTTCTTT
CASKSGGMAEAFF
>-|TRBV19|TRBJ2-7|-
TGTGCCAGTAGTTTCAGACGGGGAGACGAGCAGTACTTC
CASSFRRGDEQYF
>-|TRBV28|TRBJ1-3|-
TGTGCCAGCAGTAGCGGAGTCCCAGGGAGGAGGCCCATATATTTT
CASSSGVPGRRPIYF
>TRBD1|TRBV19|TRBJ1-5|-
TGTGCCAGTAGGGCTACACAGGGGGCATTTCAGCCCCAGCATTTT
CASRATQGAFQPQHF
>TRBD2|TRBV2|TRBJ2-2|-
TGTGCCAGCAGTGAAGAATTTTTGACTAGCGGGAGGAGCGGGGAGCTGTTTTTT
CASSEEFLTSGRSGELFF
>TRBD1|TRBV15|TRBJ1-1|-
TGTGCCACCAGCAGACCGGGACAGGGATTTGAAGCTTTCTTT
CATSRPGQGFEAFF
>-|TRBV3-1/TRBV3-2|TRBJ1-5|few
TGTGCCAGCAGCCGGGCAGGGGATCAGCCCCAGCATTTT
CASSRAGDQPQHF
>-|TRBV7-3|TRBJ2-1|-
TGTGCCAGCAGCTTAGCCCCAACGAGTGAGCAGTTCTTC
CASSLAPTSEQFF